The 5 T cell receptor beta chains below all came from one sample that was sequenced in a study of OX40 agonist ivuxolimab in advanced cancers. The repertoire was sequenced with immunoSEQ multiplex PCR; TCRdb's copy has only in-frame clones and lacks some. The sample records 65,000 to 95,000 clones, roughly 89% being singletons. Specimen: CD4+ or CD8+ T cells sorted from blood, collected in a trial of the OX40 agonist ivuxolimab. The receptors shown here come from an adult with an advanced solid tumor such as melanoma, head and neck, liver or kidney cancer.

J is TRBJ2-1 and V is TRBV18; D gene unclear. Per germline, CDR1 KGHSH and CDR2 LQKENI. The germline V and J ends were trimmed by 4 bases and 5 bases, with 15 bases remaining between them. The CDR3 covers 15 residues. This chain's CDR3 is CASSRRAFVNNEQFF. As DNA, the CDR3 is TGTGCCAGCTCACGAAGGGCATTCGTTAACAATGAGCAGTTCTTC.

The chain recombines TRBV5-4 with TRBJ2-3; 7 positions agree with TRBD1. V was pared by 1 base and J by 2 bases, with 4 bases of the junction left unmatched. This CDR3 has 15 residues. Germline assignment: CDR1 SGHNT and CDR2 YYREEE (reference sequence). The CDR3 DNA reads TGTGCCAGCAGCTTGCCGGACAGGACCACAGATACGCAGTATTTT. It specifies CASSLPDRTTDTQYF.

The chain combines TRBV20-1 with TRBJ2-3, with D perhaps given as TRBD1 or TRBD2 (5 bases each). Germline loops: CDR1 DFQATT, CDR2 SNEGSKA (reference sequence). Trimming removed 3 bases from V and 6 bases from J, with 7 bases in between. The CDR3 loop spans 11 amino acids. The DNA for the CDR3 is TGCAGTGCTAGCTGGGGGGATACGCAGTATTTT. Translating gives CSASWGDTQYF.

This chain links TRBV7-2 with TRBJ1-2, with 11 bases that match TRBD1. The CDR3 has 15 residues. Unmatched junction bases numbered 4, after V lost 5 bases and J lost 2 bases. Germline V gives CDR1 SGHTA, CDR2 FQGNSA. Here the CDR3 DNA reads TGTGCCAGCAGCCCGGACAGGGGGCCGAACTATGGCTACACCTTC. Translating gives CASSPDRGPNYGYTF.

CDR3 DNA: TGTGCCAGCAGCTTAGTTGGGCCGCGCTCTGGAAACACCATATATTTT. Translated, it gives CASSLVGPRSGNTIYF. The chain employs TRBV7-2 and TRBJ1-3, with D unclear. V was clipped by 1 base and J by 0 bases, with 10 bases between them. The germline V gene encodes CDR1 SGHTA and CDR2 FQGNSA. The CDR3 has 16 residues.